Listed below are T cell receptor beta chains from one sample, sequenced in a study of OX40 agonist ivuxolimab in advanced cancers. Here immunoSEQ multiplex PCR was the method, and the copy in TCRdb shows in-frame clones only, minus some. The sample has approximately 74,000 clones; 80% to 95% are singletons. The sequencing here drew on CD4+ or CD8+ T cells sorted from blood, taken in a trial of the OX40 agonist ivuxolimab. Receptors originate from an adult with an advanced solid tumor such as melanoma, head and neck, liver or kidney cancer. The CDR3 runs from the conserved cysteine through the conserved F or W. A D gene is named only where the DNA matches it firmly. Not all rows give a size; the values are once, few, many and, for expanded clones, a class.

J	size	D	V	DNA	CDR3
TRBJ2-7	-	TRBD2	TRBV5-4	TGTGCCAGCAGCTTGGCGCCTAGCGGAAACTACGAGCAGTACTTC	CASSLAPSGNYEQYF
TRBJ2-2	-	-	TRBV10-3	TGTGCCATCAGCGAGAGTTCCGGGGAGCTGTTTTTT	CAISESSGELFF
TRBJ1-2	few	TRBD1	TRBV27	TGTGCCAGCAGTTTCAGGACAGGGGAGAACTATGGCTACACCTTC	CASSFRTGENYGYTF
TRBJ1-4	once	-	TRBV4-3	TGCGCCAGCAGCCAGTTCGACAGGTCCAGGGGTGAAAAACTGTTTTTT	CASSQFDRSRGEKLFF
TRBJ1-5	-	-	TRBV7-2	TGTGCCAGCAGCACGAGGGACAGCAATCAGCCCCAGCATTTT	CASSTRDSNQPQHF
TRBJ1-1	once	-	TRBV5-1	TGCGCCAGCAGACCCGAGGGTTCGAACACTGAAGCTTTCTTT	CASRPEGSNTEAFF
TRBJ2-5	-	-	TRBV7-8	TGTGCCAGCAGCTTAAAAGGGGAAGGGACCCAGTACTTC	CASSLKGEGTQYF
TRBJ2-7	-	TRBD2	TRBV30	TGTGCCTGGAGTGTTGGACTAGCGGAGGGGGAGCAGTACTTC	CAWSVGLAEGEQYF
TRBJ1-5	-	-	TRBV6-6	TGTGCCAGCAAACAGGACAGAAATAGCAATCAGCCCCAGCATTTT	CASKQDRNSNQPQHF
TRBJ2-5	-	-	TRBV5-8	TGTGCCAGCAGCTTGGGACGGCAAGAGACCCAGTACTTC	CASSLGRQETQYF
TRBJ2-5	-	-	TRBV19	TGTGCCAGTAGTAAAGCTGGGCTAGGCGCAGAGACCCAGTACTTC	CASSKAGLGAETQYF
TRBJ1-5	-	-	TRBV15	TGTGCCACCAGCAGAGATAGTCAGCCCCAGCATTTT	CATSRDSQPQHF
TRBJ1-3	-	-	TRBV18	TGTGCCAGCTCCGGGACTGGAAACACCATATATTTT	CASSGTGNTIYF
TRBJ1-1	-	-	TRBV18	TGTGCCAGCTCACCATCATTGAGGTTGGTCTTCGGTGAAGCTTTCTTT	CASSPSLRLVFGEAFF
TRBJ1-2	-	-	TRBV28	TGTGCCAGCTGGACCGGTACAGGCCCTTCTGGCTACACCTTC	CASWTGTGPSGYTF
TRBJ2-7	-	TRBD1	TRBV6-5	TGTGCCAGCAGTGAACCCCAGGGGGCGTACTTC	CASSEPQGAYF
TRBJ2-3	few	-	TRBV28	TGTGCCAGCAGTTGGGCCGGGAGACGCGGTGATACGCAGTATTTT	CASSWAGRRGDTQYF
TRBJ1-6	-	-	TRBV7-2	TGTGCCAGCAGCTCGCCTGAGGCCATGAATTCACCCCTCCACTTT	CASSSPEAMNSPLHF
TRBJ2-2	once	-	TRBV5-4	TGTGCCAGCAGCTTGGCCAAGACGGCTTATACCGGGGAGCTGTTTTTT	CASSLAKTAYTGELFF
TRBJ2-1	-	TRBD1	TRBV5-4	TGTGCCAGCAGGGGACAGGGGGGCTCCTACAATGAGCAGTTCTTC	CASRGQGGSYNEQFF
TRBJ2-3	-	-	TRBV5-6	TGTGCCAGCAGCCTCGGACTAACGGGGTATACGCAGTATTTT	CASSLGLTGYTQYF
TRBJ2-3	-	TRBD2	TRBV11-2	TGTGCCAGCAGTCAAGGGACTAGCGGTCTCACAGATACGCAGTATTTT	CASSQGTSGLTDTQYF